A selection of T cell receptor beta chains follows, all from one sample in a study of HIV-infected patients and healthy controls. Each CDR3 protein is one row after TCRdb ran MiXCR on the 5' RACE reads. The sample yields 11,000 to 15,000 distinct CDR3 sequences, roughly 9.9% seen once. Sample: blood. The receptors here all came from an adult in good health. The CDR3 runs from the conserved cysteine through the conserved F or W. The order of the fields is clone size, V gene, D gene, J gene, CDR3 DNA, CDR3 protein. The D gene is left open where the match is weak. Not every row has a clone size; where given, it reads once, few, many or a size class.

>many|TRBV9|.|TRBJ2-7
TGTGCCAGCAGCGGTAGTATGGGGGAGAAATGGTCCGACGAGCAGTACTTC
CASSGSMGEKWSDEQYF
>many|TRBV6-2/TRBV6-3|.|TRBJ2-1
TGTGCCAGCAGTACTAGGTCTGCGCGAGAGCAGTTCTTC
CASSTRSAREQFF
>many|TRBV6-5|.|TRBJ1-4
TGTGCCAGCCAGAGAACCGGGGCCCGATATGAAAAACTGTTTTTT
CASQRTGARYEKLFF
>.|TRBV10-3|TRBD2|TRBJ2-1
TGTGCCATCAGACGACTAGCGGGGGGCTCTGGGCAGTTCTTC
CAIRRLAGGSGQFF
>many|TRBV18|.|TRBJ1-1
TGTGCCAGCTCACACGGAACCAACACTGAAGCTTTCTTT
CASSHGTNTEAFF
>medium-sized|TRBV11-2|.|TRBJ1-1
TGTGCCAGCAGCTCGATTGGGTACACTGAAGCTTTCTTT
CASSSIGYTEAFF
>few|TRBV28|.|TRBJ1-1
TGTGCCAGCACCCCACCACTAGGCCCTTTTCATTTT
CASTPPLGPFHF
>many|TRBV20-1|TRBD1|TRBJ1-5
TGCAGTGCTAGAGTGTCGGGACAGGGCCTTAGCAATCAGCCCCAGCATTTT
CSARVSGQGLSNQPQHF
>medium-sized|TRBV12-3/TRBV12-4|.|TRBJ2-1
TGTGCCAGCAGCCACGGCACCAATGAGCAGTTCTTC
CASSHGTNEQFF
>many|TRBV7-9|.|TRBJ1-5
TGTGCCAGCAGCTTCGATCTGAATCAGCCCCAGCATTTT
CASSFDLNQPQHF
>many|TRBV30|.|TRBJ1-6
TGTGCCTGGAGTACCGGCTCCGGTGCTTCACCCCTCCACTTT
CAWSTGSGASPLHF
>few|TRBV10-3|TRBD1|TRBJ2-5
TGTGCCATCATCCCCGGGACAGGGGTACGGGAGACCCAGTACTTC
CAIIPGTGVRETQYF
>.|TRBV7-9|TRBD1|TRBJ1-2
TGTGCCAGCAGCCTCAGACAGGGCGGTAACTATGGCTACACCTTC
CASSLRQGGNYGYTF
>.|TRBV13|TRBD1|TRBJ1-1
TGTGCCAGCAGCCCCCGGACAGGGGGCCCTGAAGCTTTCTTT
CASSPRTGGPEAFF
>many|TRBV9|.|TRBJ1-3
TGTGCCAGCAGCGTAGATCGGGGGGCGCGTGGAAACACCATATATTTT
CASSVDRGARGNTIYF
>many|TRBV27|.|TRBJ2-7
TGTGCCAGCAGTTTCGGCAGGGCCTACGAGCAGTACTTC
CASSFGRAYEQYF